This T cell receptor beta chain was sequenced for a study of T cell responses to AZD1222 COVID-19 vaccine. V was cut by 1 base and J by 9 bases, with 10 bases left in between. Germline V gene data show CDR1 as SEHNR and CDR2 as FQNEAQ (reference sequence). The CDR3 consists of 13 residues. Turning to this clone: Antigen unknown.

Study-level points and caveats: Repertoires were sampled only after the peak T cell response. Reports say nearly half of spike-specific TCRs go after unmutated variant regions.

Profiling relied on immunoSEQ multiplex PCR, and the TCRdb table lists in-frame clones only, not all of them. The table has some 130,000 clones, around 90% seen once. The chain recombines TRBV7-9 with TRBJ2-1, with a weak D call TRBD2 (5 bases). Sequencing used peripheral blood, obtained on day 0 of AZD1222 vaccination. This TCR was recovered from an adult in good health. CDR3 protein: CASSLGENFEQFF. Here the CDR3 DNA reads TGTGCCAGCAGCTTAGGGGAGAACTTTGAGCAGTTCTTC.